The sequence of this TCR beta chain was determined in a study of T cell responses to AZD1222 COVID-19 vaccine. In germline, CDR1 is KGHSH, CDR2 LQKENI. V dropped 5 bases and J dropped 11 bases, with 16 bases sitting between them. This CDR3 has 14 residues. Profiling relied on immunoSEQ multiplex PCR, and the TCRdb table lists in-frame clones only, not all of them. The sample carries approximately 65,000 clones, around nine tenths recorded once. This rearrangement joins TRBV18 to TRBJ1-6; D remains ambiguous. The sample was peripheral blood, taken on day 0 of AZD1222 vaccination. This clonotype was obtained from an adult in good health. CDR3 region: CASSRATEGTPLHF. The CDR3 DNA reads TGTGCCAGCTCAAGAGCCACCGAAGGTACACCCCTCCACTTT.